The 15 T cell receptor beta chains in this list originate from one sample, sequenced in a study of regulatory T cells in long-lasting Graves disease. Time point in this sample: newly diagnosed GD, antithyroid drugs for less than 3 months. PBMC-derived RNA was used for the TCR library. For TCR beta, libraries came from iRepertoire HTBI primers and Arm-PCR of CDR3 regions. TCRdb itself ran the multiplex PCR reads through MiXCR, one entry per CDR3 protein. Of about 430,000 distinct CDR3 sequences in the sample, 15% are singletons; the top ten hold approximately 7.8%. Another study also made use of these data, one on T cells in Graves' hyperthyroidism and ophthalmopathy.

Material: peripheral blood mononuclear cells (PBMCs), obtained at new diagnosis, from a patient treated with antithyroid drugs. The receptors derive from a woman aged 40 to 50 with Graves disease.

The chain combines TRBV27 with TRBJ2-7, with 9 bases matching TRBD2. The J segment lost 0 bases and the V segment lost 5 bases, leaving 17 bases of the junction unmatched. Germline V gene lookup returns CDR1 MNHEY and CDR2 SMNVEV (reference sequence). This CDR3 comprises 19 residues. This CDR3 reads CASSALSGSTFPSSYEQYF. The CDR3, as DNA: TGTGCCAGCAGTGCGCTTAGCGGGAGTACCTTCCCTAGCTCCTACGAGCAGTACTTC.

At least ten counts were recorded for this clonotype. The CDR3 reads CASSHFYGTTEAFF. The DNA for the CDR3 is TGTGCCAGCAGCCACTTTTATGGTACGACTGAAGCTTTCTTT. The V call is TRBV7-9, the J call TRBJ1-1; D not certain. Between the trimmed V and J ends, which lost 5 bases and 5 bases, there was a span of 15 bases. CDR1 and CDR2 (germline): SEHNR, FQNEAQ (reference sequence). The CDR3 extends over 14 amino acids.

This clonotype was observed a handful of times. The V gene is TRBV20-1, the J gene TRBJ1-3, with D perhaps TRBD1 (6 bases). V was cut by 1 base and J by 3 bases, with 16 bases left in between. The CDR3 loop spans 16 amino acids. Germline V gives CDR1 DFQATT, CDR2 SNEGSKA (reference sequence). The CDR3 here is CSARAKGWGLGNTIYF. The CDR3 coding sequence is TGCAGTGCTAGAGCTAAGGGGTGGGGGCTTGGAAACACCATATATTTT.

This clonotype came up many times. The chain has TRBV12-3 or TRBV12-4 and TRBJ2-7; D may be TRBD1 (7 bases). Trimming removed 8 bases from V and 4 bases from J, with 18 bases in between. The CDR3 is 14 amino acids. CDR3 residues: CASGLSGGRYEQYF. CDR3 nucleotide sequence: TGTGCCAGCGGTCTCTCAGGGGGGAGGTACGAGCAGTACTTC.

At least ten counts were recorded for this clonotype. The rearrangement uses TRBV11-3 and TRBJ2-1; TRBD1 aligns across 9 bases. Germline assignment: CDR1 SGHNT and CDR2 YENEEA. The CDR3 totals 16 residues. Trimming cost V 4 bases and J 8 bases; bases outside gene matches: 12. The CDR3 nucleotides read TGTGCCAGCAGCTCATCAACCGGGACAGGGTACCATGAGCAGTTCTTC. Its protein is CASSSSTGTGYHEQFF.

The CDR3 coding sequence is TGTGCCAGCAGTGTGACAGGGGGCTTTACCACAGATACGCAGTATTTT. Protein product: CASSVTGGFTTDTQYF. The chain has TRBV6-1 and TRBJ2-3; 10 bases map to TRBD1. CDR3 length: 16 residues. Per the germline V gene, CDR1 is MNHNS and CDR2 is SASEGT. J gave up 2 bases and V 4 bases, and 6 bases lay outside the gene matches.

The genes are TRBV6-5 and TRBJ2-7, with D tentatively TRBD2 (6 bases). This CDR3 has 12 amino acids. Looked up from germline, CDR1 is MNHEY and CDR2 is SVGAGI. V lost 2 bases and J 6 bases, leaving 8 bases between the germline ends. CDR3 protein: CASSYAGSEQYF. CDR3 nucleotide sequence: TGTGCCAGCAGTTACGCCGGGAGCGAGCAGTACTTC.

This clonotype was found many times. The chain joins TRBV12-3 or TRBV12-4 to TRBJ2-1; possibly TRBD2 for D (6 bases). Trimming removed 6 bases at V and 1 base at J, with 7 bases between. The CDR3 sequence is 13 residues long. The CDR3 spells CASSGGSYNEQFF. The CDR3 DNA reads as TGTGCCAGCAGCGGGGGTTCCTACAATGAGCAGTTCTTC.

This clonotype was detected many times. J is TRBJ1-6 and V is TRBV10-2; possibly TRBD1 for D (6 bases). With 10 bases removed from V and 5 bases from J, the gap between germline ends came to 12 bases. Per germline, CDR1 WSHSY and CDR2 SAAADI. The CDR3 runs 13 residues. CDR3 sequence: CATTGQNNSPLHF. The DNA for the CDR3 is TGCGCCACCACCGGACAGAATAATTCACCCCTCCACTTT.

V is TRBV5-4 and J is TRBJ2-5; D not resolved. Deletions cut 4 bases from V and 2 bases from J, with 9 bases between. Germline V gives CDR1 SGHNT, CDR2 YYREEE (reference sequence). The CDR3 is 13 residues long. The CDR3 DNA reads as TGTGCCAGCAGCCGGGTGGGACAAGAGACCCAGTACTTC. This gives the protein CASSRVGQETQYF.

Only a few counts were recorded for this clonotype. A much larger clone sits a single nucleotide away, making a read error possible. This chain uses TRBV6-1 with TRBJ2-2; D possibly matches TRBD1 or TRBD2 (5 bases each). The germline V gene has CDR1 MNHNS and CDR2 SASEGT. The CDR3 sequence is 13 residues long. V dropped 5 bases and J dropped 9 bases, with 13 bases sitting between them. CDR3: CASSTPGTRELFF. For the CDR3, the DNA is TGTGCCAGCAGTACACCGGGGACCAGGGAGCTGTTTTTT.

This clonotype occurred many times. The chain links TRBV5-1 to TRBJ2-1, with 8 bases fitting TRBD2. V was pared by 0 bases and J by 11 bases, with 13 bases of the junction left unmatched. The CDR3 spans 16 residues. Germline V gene lookup returns CDR1 SGHRS and CDR2 YFSETQ. CDR3 DNA sequence: TGCGCCAGCAGCTTGGCGCCAGCGGGAGCCCCTAATCAGCAGTTCTTC. This codes for CASSLAPAGAPNQQFF.

This clonotype was detected ten times or more. The chain combines TRBV28 with TRBJ1-2; TRBD1 matches 10 bases. The CDR3 is made up of 19 amino acids. V lost 3 bases and J lost 6; bases outside the gene matches: 19. The germline V gene encodes CDR1 MDHEN and CDR2 SYDVKM. CDR3 amino acids: CASSLPVGTGDRLWNGYTF. The CDR3 DNA reads TGTGCCAGCAGTTTGCCGGTCGGGACAGGGGATAGATTGTGGAATGGCTACACCTTC.

This clonotype was counted only a few times. The junction shows a germline mismatch at one end, possibly a read error. V usage is TRBV25-1 and J usage is TRBJ1-2, with 7 bases that match TRBD1. Germline V gene sequence: CDR1 MGHDK, CDR2 SYGVNS. CDR3 length: 17 amino acids. The CDR3 DNA reads as TGTACCAGCAGTCGAGCGTCCCCCGGGACAGTCGAAGGTGGCTACACCTTC. Its translation is CTSSRASPGTVEGGYTF.

This clonotype has a count of ten or more. The chain couples TRBV7-8 to TRBJ1-5, with D hard to call. Trimming shortened V by 5 bases and J by 6 bases, and 20 bases separated the two germline ends. The germline V gene has CDR1 SGHVS and CDR2 FQNEAQ. The CDR3 contains 16 residues. The CDR3 here is CASSPSGRASSQPQHF. DNA of the CDR3: TGTGCCAGCAGCCCCAGCGGGAGGGCTTCGAGTCAGCCCCAGCATTTT.